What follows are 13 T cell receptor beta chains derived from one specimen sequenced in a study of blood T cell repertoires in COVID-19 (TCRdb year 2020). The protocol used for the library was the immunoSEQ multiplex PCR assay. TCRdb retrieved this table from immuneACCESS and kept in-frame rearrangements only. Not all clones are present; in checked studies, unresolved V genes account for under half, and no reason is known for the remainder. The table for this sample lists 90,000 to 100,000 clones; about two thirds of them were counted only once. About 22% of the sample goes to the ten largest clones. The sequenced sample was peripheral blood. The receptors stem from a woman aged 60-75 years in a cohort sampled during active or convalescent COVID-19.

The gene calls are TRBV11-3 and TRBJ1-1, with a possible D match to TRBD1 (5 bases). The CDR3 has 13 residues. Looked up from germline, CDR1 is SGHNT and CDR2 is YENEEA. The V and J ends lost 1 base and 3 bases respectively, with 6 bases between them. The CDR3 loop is CASSLAGDTEAFF. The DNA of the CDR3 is TGTGCCAGCAGCTTAGCGGGGGACACTGAAGCTTTCTTT.

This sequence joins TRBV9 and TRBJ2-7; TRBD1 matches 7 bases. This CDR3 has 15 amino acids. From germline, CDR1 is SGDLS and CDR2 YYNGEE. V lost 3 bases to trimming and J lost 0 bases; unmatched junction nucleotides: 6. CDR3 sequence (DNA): TGTGCCAGCAGCGCGACCGGGACAGCCTCCTACGAGCAGTACTTC. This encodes CASSATGTASYEQYF.

Here the CDR3 reads CASSLGPGLAYEQYF. CDR3 nucleotides: TGTGCCAGCAGCTTAGGACCGGGACTAGCCTACGAGCAGTACTTC. The chain couples TRBV11-3 to TRBJ2-7, with 8 nucleotides matching TRBD2. This CDR3 comprises 15 residues. CDR1 and CDR2 from the germline V gene are SGHNT and YENEEA. V was clipped by 1 base and J by 2 bases; unmatched bases: 4.

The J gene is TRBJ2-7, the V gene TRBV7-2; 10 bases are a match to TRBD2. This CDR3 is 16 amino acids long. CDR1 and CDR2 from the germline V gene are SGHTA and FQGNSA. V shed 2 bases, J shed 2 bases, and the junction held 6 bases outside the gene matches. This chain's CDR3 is CASSLRPSGGAYEQYF. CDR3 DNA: TGTGCCAGCAGCTTAAGGCCCAGCGGGGGGGCCTACGAGCAGTACTTC.

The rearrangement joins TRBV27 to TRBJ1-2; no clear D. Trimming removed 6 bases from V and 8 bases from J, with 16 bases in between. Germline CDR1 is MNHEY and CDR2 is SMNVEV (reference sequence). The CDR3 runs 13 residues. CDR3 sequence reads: CASSPTDLWGYTF. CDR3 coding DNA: TGTGCCAGCAGCCCAACAGACCTCTGGGGCTACACCTTC.

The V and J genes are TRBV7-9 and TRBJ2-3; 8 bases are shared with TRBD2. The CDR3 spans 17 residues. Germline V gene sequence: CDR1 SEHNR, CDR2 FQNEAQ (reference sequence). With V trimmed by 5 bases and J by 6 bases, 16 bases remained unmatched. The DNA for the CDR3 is TGTGCCAGCAGCCTACTCTTCGGGACTAGACTAGTGGATACGCAGTATTTT. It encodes CASSLLFGTRLVDTQYF.

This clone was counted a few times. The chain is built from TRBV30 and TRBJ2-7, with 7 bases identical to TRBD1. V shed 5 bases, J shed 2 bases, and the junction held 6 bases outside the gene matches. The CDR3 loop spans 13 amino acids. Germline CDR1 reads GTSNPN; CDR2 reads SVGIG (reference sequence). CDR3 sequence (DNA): TGTGCCTGGTTCCGGGACAGACCCTACGAGCAGTACTTC. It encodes CAWFRDRPYEQYF. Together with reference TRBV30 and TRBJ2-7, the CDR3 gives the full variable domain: SQTIHQWPATLVQPVGSPLSLECTVEGTSNPNLYWYRQAAGRGLQLLFYSVGIGQISSEVPQNLSASRPQDRQFILSSKKLLLSDSGFYLCAWFRDRPYEQYFGPGTRLTVT.

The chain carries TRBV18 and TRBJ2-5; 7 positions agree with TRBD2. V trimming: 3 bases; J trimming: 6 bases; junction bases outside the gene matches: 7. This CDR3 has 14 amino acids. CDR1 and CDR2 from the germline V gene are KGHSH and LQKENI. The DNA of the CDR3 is TGTGCCAGCTCACCGACACTAGCGCCACAGACCCAGTACTTC. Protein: CASSPTLAPQTQYF.

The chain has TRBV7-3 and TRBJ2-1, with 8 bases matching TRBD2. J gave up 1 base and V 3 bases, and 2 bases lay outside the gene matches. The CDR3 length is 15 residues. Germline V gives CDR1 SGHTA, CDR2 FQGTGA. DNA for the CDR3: TGTGCCAGCAGCTTGACTAGCGAATCCTACAATGAGCAGTTCTTC. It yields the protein CASSLTSESYNEQFF. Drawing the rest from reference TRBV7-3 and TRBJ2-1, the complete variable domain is GAGVSQTPSNKVTEKGKYVELRCDPISGHTALYWYRQSLGQGPEFLIYFQGTGAADDSGLPNDRFFAVRPEGSVSTLKIQRTERGDSAVYLCASSLTSESYNEQFFGPGTRLTVL.

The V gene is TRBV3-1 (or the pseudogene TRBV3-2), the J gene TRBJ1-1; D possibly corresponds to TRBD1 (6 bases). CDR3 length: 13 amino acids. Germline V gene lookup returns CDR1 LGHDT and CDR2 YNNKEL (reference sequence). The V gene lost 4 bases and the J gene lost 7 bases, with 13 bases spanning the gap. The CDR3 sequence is CASSRATGDEAFF. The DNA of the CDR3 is TGTGCCAGCAGCCGAGCGACAGGAGATGAAGCTTTCTTT.

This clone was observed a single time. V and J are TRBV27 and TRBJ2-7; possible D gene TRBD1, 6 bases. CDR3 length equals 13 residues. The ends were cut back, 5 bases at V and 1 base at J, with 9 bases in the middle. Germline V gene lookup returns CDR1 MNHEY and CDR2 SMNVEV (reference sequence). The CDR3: CASSTTGSYEQYF. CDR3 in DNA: TGTGCCAGCAGTACCACAGGGTCCTACGAGCAGTACTTC.

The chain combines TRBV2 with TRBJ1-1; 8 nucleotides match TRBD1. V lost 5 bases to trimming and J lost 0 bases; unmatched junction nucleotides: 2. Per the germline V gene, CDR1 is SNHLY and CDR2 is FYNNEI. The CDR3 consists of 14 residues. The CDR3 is CASSRTGMNTEAFF. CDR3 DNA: TGTGCCAGCAGTAGGACAGGGATGAACACTGAAGCTTTCTTT. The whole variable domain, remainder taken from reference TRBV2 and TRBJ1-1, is EPEVTQTPSHQVTQMGQEVILRCVPISNHLYFYWYRQILGQKVEFLVSFYNNEISEKSEIFDDQFSVERPDGSNFTLKIRSTKLEDSAMYFCASSRTGMNTEAFFGQGTRLTVV.

In DNA, the CDR3 is TGTGCCAGCAGTTTTGTAGGGGATAGCAATCAGCCCCAGCATTTT. Protein sequence: CASSFVGDSNQPQHF. The V gene is TRBV27, the J gene TRBJ1-5, with a possible D match to TRBD1 (5 bases). V gave up 3 bases and J gave up 0 bases, with 9 bases separating them. Germline lookup yields CDR1 MNHEY and CDR2 SMNVEV (reference sequence). The length of the CDR3 is 15 residues.